This T cell receptor beta chain was sequenced in a study of cytomegalovirus exposure and HLA in healthy donors. A word on this clone: Its antigen is still unknown.

The protocol was immunoSEQ multiplex PCR, while the TCRdb copy is restricted to in-frame clones and leaves out a portion. The data show around 150,000 clones, roughly 91% seen once. Study-wide results and caveats: In vitro work confirmed that a few CMV-associated chains recognize CMV antigens. According to a later analysis, TCR clusters from the first cohort tended to co-occur in the approximately 120 validation repertoires.

Sequences were obtained from PBMCs. The source is a man between 18 and 29 years old in good health and CMV-seronegative.

This CDR3 is CASSWTGFQETQYF. In nucleotides, the CDR3 is TGTGCCAGCAGCTGGACGGGGTTCCAAGAGACCCAGTACTTC. The chain has TRBV7-2 and TRBJ2-5, with a weak D call TRBD2 (5 bases). The V and J ends lost 4 bases and 1 base respectively, with 10 bases between them. From germline, CDR1 is SGHTA and CDR2 FQGNSA. This CDR3 is built from 14 residues.